The clone carrying this TCR beta chain was counted at least ten times. The data are from a study of regulatory T cells in long-lasting Graves disease. The time point here: newly diagnosed GD, antithyroid drugs for less than 3 months. PBMCs provided the RNA from which the TCR library was made. Construction of the TCR beta libraries employed iRepertoire HTBI primers in conjunction with Arm-PCR of CDR3 regions. Original processing methods: The samples yielded about 63 TRBV and around 15 TRBJ segments. Each CDR3 protein is one row after TCRdb ran MiXCR on the multiplex PCR reads. TCRdb assigned the V and J calls; the authors' analysis was not used. The sample records approximately 230,000 distinct CDR3 sequences, 15% to 20% being singletons. Germline V gene sequence: CDR1 MNHEY, CDR2 SMNVEV (reference sequence). The CDR3 length is 13 residues. Trimming took off 0 bases at V and 7 bases at J, with 6 bases between the two ends.

This rearrangement joins TRBV27 to TRBJ2-2; D is unresolved. The TCR originated in a female donor with Graves disease. Sample: peripheral blood mononuclear cells (PBMCs), taken at new diagnosis, from a patient treated with antithyroid drugs. CDR3 DNA sequence: TGTGCCAGCAGTTTATCGAGAAGCGGGGAGCTGTTTTTT. It translates to CASSLSRSGELFF.